Listed here are 32 T cell receptor beta chains from one sample, sequenced in a study of radiation and T cells in renal cell carcinoma. Noted time point: baseline pretreatment blood. Sample treatment: 15 Gy SBRT to primary tumor, nephrectomy 4 weeks later. The repertoire was sequenced with immunoSEQ multiplex PCR; TCRdb's copy has only in-frame clones and lacks some. The repertoire includes approximately 63,000 clones, about three quarters of them detected once, and 7.3% sits in the top ten. Sequenced here: blood, sampled from a patient whose treatment included radiotherapy and nephrectomy. The source is a man aged 55 to 69 with renal cell carcinoma.

The chain carries TRBV7-2 and TRBJ1-2; 8 bases agree with TRBD1. This CDR3 has 15 amino acids. The ends lost 3 bases at V and 7 bases at J; junction bases unmatched: 10. Germline assignment: CDR1 SGHTA and CDR2 FQGNSA. The chain's CDR3 is CASSFDRGYESGYTF. The DNA for the CDR3 is TGTGCCAGCAGCTTTGACAGGGGTTATGAAAGTGGCTACACCTTC.

The chain employs TRBV5-1 and TRBJ2-1; 12 bases fit TRBD2. Per germline, CDR1 SGHRS and CDR2 YFSETQ. V was pared by 4 bases and J by 7 bases, with 9 bases of the junction left unmatched. This CDR3 is built from 16 residues. The CDR3 here is CASSILLAGGGNEQFF. The CDR3 bases are TGCGCCAGCAGCATTCTACTAGCGGGAGGCGGAAATGAGCAGTTCTTC.

The chain uses TRBV5-6 and TRBJ2-7, with 7 bases that match TRBD1. With 4 bases clipped from V and 0 bases from J, the junction kept 7 bases outside the gene matches. Looked up from germline, CDR1 is SGHDT and CDR2 is YYEEEE. The CDR3 is 15 amino acids. CDR3: CASSPGTVRSYEQYF. CDR3 nucleotides: TGTGCCAGCAGCCCCGGGACAGTACGCTCCTACGAGCAGTACTTC.

The chain joins TRBV6-1 to TRBJ2-7, with 7 bases that match TRBD2. Germline CDR1 and CDR2: MNHNS and SASEGT. The length of the CDR3 is 15 residues. With 1 base clipped from V and 3 bases from J, the junction kept 6 bases outside the gene matches. CDR3 loop: CASSEGPGRDYEQYF. The CDR3 DNA is TGTGCCAGCAGTGAAGGCCCAGGGAGGGACTACGAGCAGTACTTC.

This clone was found once. The J gene is TRBJ2-1, the V gene TRBV10-2; 14 bases fit TRBD2. Germline-derived CDR1 and CDR2 are WSHSY and SAAADI. V shed 8 bases and J 9 bases; nucleotides not matched to a gene: 6. The CDR3 covers 14 residues. In nucleotides, the CDR3 is TGCGCCAGCGGGACTAGCGGGGGTGGTGGTGAGCAGTTCTTC. This sequence encodes CASGTSGGGGEQFF.

The chain combines TRBV5-6 with TRBJ2-5, with no clear D. This CDR3 contains 13 residues. Germline loops: CDR1 SGHDT, CDR2 YYEEEE. V was shortened by 4 bases and J by 1 base, with 8 bases between the two germline ends. The CDR3 DNA reads as TGTGCCAGCAGCCCGGACGCCCAAGAGACCCAGTACTTC. It is translated as CASSPDAQETQYF.

The chain combines TRBV11-2 with TRBJ2-4; the D gene is possibly TRBD1 (5 bases). Per germline, CDR1 SGHAT and CDR2 FQNNGV. The CDR3 is made up of 13 amino acids. V was pared by 3 bases and J by 8 bases, with 11 bases between. The CDR3 sequence is CASSFQGGDIQYF. DNA of the CDR3: TGTGCCAGCAGCTTCCAGGGTGGGGACATTCAGTACTTC. The variable domain in full, with the rest retrieved from reference TRBV11-2 and TRBJ2-4, is EAGVAQSPRYKIIEKRQSVAFWCNPISGHATLYWYQQILGQGPKLLIQFQNNGVVDDSQLPKDRFSAERLKGVDSTLKIQPAKLEDSAVYLCASSFQGGDIQYFGAGTRLSVL.

V usage is TRBV6-9 and J usage is TRBJ2-1, with 9 bases aligning to TRBD1. Trimming cost V 5 bases and J 6 bases; bases outside gene matches: 8. The CDR3 extends over 15 amino acids. The germline V gene has CDR1 MNHGY and CDR2 SVAAGI. CDR3 bases: TGTGCCAGCAGTGGAGGACAGGGGCTACCCAATGAGCAGTTCTTC. It is translated as CASSGGQGLPNEQFF.

This clone has only one observation. The V gene is TRBV6-4, the J gene TRBJ2-3, with 12 positions matching TRBD2. V shed 6 bases and J 0 bases; nucleotides not matched to a gene: 1. This CDR3 has 15 amino acids. The V gene's germline CDR1 is MRHNA and CDR2 SNTAGT. Here the CDR3 reads CASRLAGGSTDTQYF. The DNA of the CDR3 is TGTGCCAGCAGACTAGCGGGAGGTAGCACAGATACGCAGTATTTT.

The chain joins TRBV18 to TRBJ2-7; the D is unclear. Trimming cost V 0 bases and J 6 bases, with 12 bases left between them. This CDR3 has 14 residues. Germline V gives CDR1 KGHSH, CDR2 LQKENI. In DNA form, the CDR3 reads TGTGCCAGCTCACCACCGTCTCGTCAGACCGAGCAGTACGTC. It yields the protein CASSPPSRQTEQYV.

The chain is built from TRBV2 and TRBJ2-1; maybe TRBD2 (6 bases). The germline V gene has CDR1 SNHLY and CDR2 FYNNEI. V lost 1 base, J lost 5 bases, and 6 bases lay in between. This CDR3 has 13 residues. The CDR3 sequence is CASSEGRDNEQFF. In DNA form, the CDR3 reads TGTGCCAGCAGTGAAGGGAGGGACAATGAGCAGTTCTTC.

The J gene is TRBJ1-5, the V gene TRBV15; D uncertain. Trimming removed 3 bases from V and 5 bases from J, with 5 bases in between. CDR3 length equals 12 residues. CDR1 and CDR2 (germline): LNHNV, YYDKDF (reference sequence). The CDR3: CATSRGHQPQHF. The CDR3 DNA follows: TGTGCCACCAGCAGGGGTCATCAGCCCCAGCATTTT.

This chain joins TRBV19 and TRBJ2-3; unclear D gene. This CDR3 is 14 amino acids long. Trimming stripped 8 bases from V and 1 base from J, with 13 bases between. Germline values: CDR1 LNHDA, CDR2 SQIVND (reference sequence). The CDR3 spells CASRSTPGTDTQYF. In DNA, the CDR3 is TGTGCCAGTCGTTCAACTCCTGGCACAGATACGCAGTATTTT.

This chain uses TRBV15 with TRBJ2-5, with TRBD2 identical over 12 bases. CDR1 is LNHNV, CDR2 YYDKDF, per germline (reference sequence). J was trimmed by 5 bases and V by 5 bases; bases with no gene match: 9. The CDR3 is 16 residues long. The CDR3 loop reads CATSRRLAGEGETQYF. The CDR3, as DNA: TGTGCCACCAGCCGCCGACTAGCGGGGGAGGGGGAGACCCAGTACTTC.

The rearrangement uses TRBV2 and TRBJ2-1; D is uncertain. CDR3 length: 14 residues. The V and J ends lost 4 bases and 6 bases respectively, with 13 bases between them. Per the germline V gene, CDR1 is SNHLY and CDR2 is FYNNEI. Here the CDR3 reads CASSVGSLGNEQFF. The CDR3 DNA reads as TGTGCCAGCAGTGTAGGATCCCTGGGCAATGAGCAGTTCTTC.

This clone was counted only a few times. CDR3 coding DNA: TGTGCCACCCAGGAGGCCGGGGCCGGCGTCAAGGGGAATGAGCAGTTCTTC. Encoded protein: CATQEAGAGVKGNEQFF. The rearrangement joins TRBV10-3 to TRBJ2-1; D is possibly TRBD1 or TRBD2 (5 bases each). The germline V and J ends were trimmed by 10 bases and 7 bases, with 29 bases remaining between them. Germline assignment: CDR1 ENHRY and CDR2 SYGVKD. The CDR3 runs 17 residues.

The chain has TRBV7-2 and TRBJ2-5, with 8 bases lining up with TRBD2. This CDR3 has 15 residues. V gave up 2 bases and J gave up 5 bases; unmatched junction bases: 7. CDR1 is SGHTA and CDR2 is FQGNSA in the germline V gene. CDR3 in amino acids: CASSLWAGGSETQYF. CDR3 DNA: TGTGCCAGCAGCTTATGGGCGGGGGGATCCGAGACCCAGTACTTC. The entire variable domain, with the rest obtained from reference TRBV7-2 and TRBJ2-5, is as follows: GAGVSQSPSNKVTEKGKDVELRCDPISGHTALYWYRQSLGQGLEFLIYFQGNSAPDKSGLPSDRFSAERTGGSVSTLTIQRTQQEDSAVYLCASSLWAGGSETQYFGPGTRLLVL.

V gene TRBV6-1 combines with J gene TRBJ1-2; D gene ambiguous. This CDR3 is 14 amino acids long. The germline gives CDR1 MNHNS, CDR2 SASEGT. V lost 1 base and J 4 bases, leaving 10 bases between the germline ends. The CDR3 reads CASSEGSIGYGYTF. Here the CDR3 DNA reads TGTGCCAGCAGTGAAGGTTCGATCGGCTATGGCTACACCTTC.

The chain couples TRBV5-1 to TRBJ2-5; no firm D call. The CDR3 covers 12 residues. Germline-derived CDR1 and CDR2 are SGHRS and YFSETQ. Trimming stripped 3 bases from V and 1 base from J, with 4 bases between. CDR3 sequence (DNA): TGCGCCAGCAGCTGGACCCAAGAGACCCAGTACTTC. This codes for CASSWTQETQYF.

The CDR3 sequence is CASSYGGQGGSTEAFF. The CDR3 coding sequence is TGTGCCAGCAGTTACGGGGGACAGGGAGGAAGCACTGAAGCTTTCTTT. This chain joins TRBV6-6 and TRBJ1-1, with 9 bases matching TRBD1. The ends lost 2 bases at V and 4 bases at J; junction bases unmatched: 8. Germline V gives CDR1 MNHNY, CDR2 SVGAGI (reference sequence). The CDR3 extends over 16 amino acids.

This rearrangement joins TRBV7-6 to TRBJ1-3; D remains unclear. The ends were cut back, 5 bases at V and 0 bases at J, with 14 bases in the middle. The germline CDR1 and CDR2 sequences are SGHVS and FNYEAQ. This CDR3 comprises 16 residues. CDR3 residues: CASSQVAASSGNTIYF. In DNA, the CDR3 is TGTGCCAGCAGCCAGGTTGCGGCGTCCTCTGGAAACACCATATATTTT.

The rearrangement uses TRBV29-1 and TRBJ2-5, with 7 bases matching TRBD1. Germline V gene data show CDR1 as SQVTM and CDR2 as ANQGSEA. V shed 0 bases and J 3 bases; nucleotides not matched to a gene: 10. The CDR3 totals 16 residues. This chain's CDR3 is CSVEDWGTVSEETQYF. The CDR3 DNA reads as TGCAGCGTTGAAGATTGGGGGACAGTATCTGAAGAGACCCAGTACTTC.

The chain uses TRBV29-1 and TRBJ2-5; the D is unclear. Between the trimmed V and J ends, which lost 6 bases and 4 bases, there was a span of 12 bases. In germline, CDR1 is SQVTM, CDR2 ANQGSEA. The CDR3 length is 12 residues. CDR3 sequence reads: CSVGSGGETQYF. CDR3 bases: TGCAGCGTCGGGTCGGGTGGAGAGACCCAGTACTTC.

This chain links TRBV6-1 with TRBJ1-2; D possibly corresponds to TRBD1 (6 bases). V lost 3 bases and J 4 bases, leaving 18 bases between the germline ends. CDR3 length equals 16 residues. Germline loops: CDR1 MNHNS, CDR2 SASEGT. The CDR3 DNA follows: TGTGCCAGCAGTGACTTTACGGGACAAAGTTTCTATGGCTACACCTTC. Residues: CASSDFTGQSFYGYTF.

The chain joins TRBV7-2 to TRBJ1-2, with unresolved D. The CDR3 is 13 amino acids. Trimming cost V 2 bases and J 6 bases, with 10 bases left between them. Germline CDR1 and CDR2: SGHTA and FQGNSA. This CDR3 is CASSLPGWDGYTF. The CDR3 DNA is TGTGCCAGCAGCTTACCGGGTTGGGATGGCTACACCTTC.

The V and J genes are TRBV19 and TRBJ1-2; 7 bases are a match to TRBD1. V dropped 5 bases and J dropped 3; count of bases not matched to a gene: 9. The length of the CDR3 is 15 residues. CDR1 LNHDA and CDR2 SQIVND come from the germline V gene (reference sequence). The DNA of the CDR3 is TGTGCCAGTAGTTCTATCAGGGGGAGTCACTATGGCTACACCTTC. It translates to CASSSIRGSHYGYTF.

This clone was counted ten times or more. The rearrangement joins TRBV9 to TRBJ1-1, with 10 bases that match TRBD1. The CDR3 is made up of 17 amino acids. The V gene end was trimmed by 3 bases and the J gene end by 2 bases; junction bases not matched to a gene: 10. Germline CDR1 and CDR2: SGDLS and YYNGEE. The CDR3 bases are TGTGCCAGCAGCGGGATTCTTGGACAGGGGGATAACACTGAAGCTTTCTTT. This gives the protein CASSGILGQGDNTEAFF.

This rearrangement joins TRBV19 to TRBJ1-5; D may be TRBD1 (5 bases). Germline loops: CDR1 LNHDA, CDR2 SQIVND (reference sequence). V lost 3 bases and J lost 9, with 21 bases in between. This CDR3 spans 16 amino acids. For the CDR3, the DNA is TGTGCCAGTAGTATCAAGGGCTGGGACCCCTCGTGGCCCCAGCATTTT. Its protein product is CASSIKGWDPSWPQHF.

The V call is TRBV30, the J call TRBJ1-3, with D maybe TRBD1 (5 bases). The germline V and J ends were trimmed by 5 bases and 0 bases, with 11 bases remaining between them. Germline V gene lookup returns CDR1 GTSNPN and CDR2 SVGIG (reference sequence). The CDR3 covers 14 residues. Here the CDR3 reads CAWGDSNSGNTIYF. The DNA for the CDR3 is TGTGCCTGGGGGGACTCGAACTCTGGAAACACCATATATTTT.

This clone was recorded a few times. The CDR3 bases are TGTGCCAGCAGCTTAGTCATTATTTCACCGGGGGCTGGCTACACCTTC. It is translated as CASSLVIISPGAGYTF. The chain links TRBV7-9 to TRBJ1-2, with D possibly TRBD1 on 6 matching bases. Per germline, CDR1 SEHNR and CDR2 FQNEAQ (reference sequence). The V gene lost 1 base and the J gene lost 7 bases, with 19 bases spanning the gap. The CDR3 covers 16 residues.

The rearrangement links TRBV21-1 to TRBJ2-1; the D call of TRBD2 is as the table states it, not checked on the DNA. TRBV21-1 is given as a pseudogene. The CDR3 has 17 residues. CDR3 sequence: CASRPRAGLSSYNEQFF. The DNA of the CDR3 is TGTGCCAGCAGACCCCGAGCGGGGCTTTCTTCCTACAATGAGCAGTTCTTC.

The chain uses TRBV18 and TRBJ1-2, with 8 bases that match TRBD1. V lost 1 base to trimming and J lost 5 bases; unmatched junction nucleotides: 6. There are 15 residues in the CDR3. Germline V gene data show CDR1 as KGHSH and CDR2 as LQKENI. The CDR3 protein is CASSPQYGQGYGYTF. The DNA for the CDR3 is TGTGCCAGCTCACCACAGTATGGACAGGGATATGGCTACACCTTC.